This is a list of T cell receptor beta chains from one sample in a study of blood T cell repertoires in COVID-19. Sequenced by immunoSEQ multiplex PCR; TCRdb stores in-frame clones only, minus some. The sample consists of some 100,000 clones, 60% to 85% of them appearing once. Material for sequencing was peripheral blood. Source of these receptors: a human donor in a cohort sampled during active or convalescent COVID-19. The CDR3 runs from the conserved cysteine through the conserved F or W. The D gene is left open where the match is weak.

d_call	cdr3_length	v_call	j_call	cdr3_aa
.	13	TRBV18	TRBJ1-4	CASSLSQSEKLFF
TRBD2	15	TRBV30	TRBJ2-3	CAWRGGFFRADTQYF
.	15	TRBV27	TRBJ2-5	CASSRGFGKQETQYF
.	14	TRBV19	TRBJ1-2	CASSIPGQGGGYTF
.	16	TRBV6-1	TRBJ1-5	CASSETQGRVNQPQHF
.	11	TRBV7-9	TRBJ2-7	CASSQGREQYF
.	17	TRBV27	TRBJ1-1	CASSQEVIQGLHTEAFF
.	16	TRBV14	TRBJ1-1	CASSQDWGGINTEAFF
.	15	TRBV18	TRBJ2-5	CASSLIPGTKETQYF
TRBD2	14	TRBV9	TRBJ2-5	CASSVGLAPLTQYF
.	16	TRBV28	TRBJ1-3	CASRIPPGNPGNTIYF
TRBD2	14	TRBV6-5	TRBJ2-1	CASSSRGTSNEQFF
.	13	TRBV6-5	TRBJ2-7	CAITPQALSEQYF
.	13	TRBV4-2	TRBJ2-7	CASSQGDEDEQYF
.	13	TRBV13	TRBJ2-1	CASSRGIGNEQFF
.	14	TRBV19	TRBJ1-1	CASRKGRGNTEAFF
.	13	TRBV7-2	TRBJ2-1	CASSLGSAYEQFF
TRBD2	16	TRBV10-3	TRBJ2-7	CATLGLAGSSLYEQYF
TRBD2	13	TRBV19	TRBJ2-5	CASSVLAEETQYF
.	15	TRBV5-5	TRBJ1-1	CASSLGVSSNTEAFF
.	16	TRBV9	TRBJ1-2	CASSTPQSDSPYGYTF
TRBD1	16	TRBV5-1	TRBJ2-7	CASSSRGQGGGYEQYF
.	11	TRBV27	TRBJ2-7	CASSIPIEQYF
TRBD1	14	TRBV5-1	TRBJ1-3	CASSPGTGGNTIYF
TRBD2	17	TRBV4-2	TRBJ2-1	CASSQDGAGGSYNEQFF
TRBD1	14	TRBV15	TRBJ1-3	CATSGDSSGNTIYF
.	16	TRBV4-3	TRBJ2-7	CASSQDFWGPAYEQYF
TRBD2	16	TRBV7-9	TRBJ2-3	CASSLRLAGNADTQYF
.	15	TRBV7-6	TRBJ1-2	CASSLGTRADYGYTF
TRBD1	16	TRBV7-9	TRBJ2-2	CASSPRQGANTGELFF
TRBD2	19	TRBV6-2/TRBV6-3	TRBJ2-4	CASSYGLAGAPKAKNIQYF
TRBD2	13	TRBV7-2	TRBJ2-7	CASRLAGVKEQYF
TRBD1	17	TRBV7-8	TRBJ1-2	CASSLVPSPGQSYGYTF
.	14	TRBV6-5	TRBJ1-2	CASSYVRGARGYTF
.	14	TRBV6-2/TRBV6-3	TRBJ1-1	CASSYVPAGTEAFF
TRBD1	12	TRBV28	TRBJ1-4	CASRRDREKLFF
TRBD1	15	TRBV6-6	TRBJ1-1	CASSLLRTGDTEAFF
.	18	TRBV7-8	TRBJ1-5	CASSLAYLGDYSNQPQHF
TRBD1	16	TRBV19	TRBJ1-1	CASRKGLGTVNTEAFF
.	15	TRBV5-1	TRBJ1-4	CARMGLYRTSEKLFF
.	18	TRBV6-2/TRBV6-3	TRBJ2-7	CASSYSPYLDSRPYEQYF